One and the same sample provided the 20 T cell receptor beta chains below, sequenced in a study of blood T cell repertoires in COVID-19. Method: immunoSEQ multiplex PCR; TCRdb's copy keeps in-frame clones and lacks some. Among about 190,000 clones listed, 80% to 90% were seen once. The sequenced sample was peripheral blood. The receptors originated from a young man with acute or convalescent COVID-19.

V is TRBV28 and J is TRBJ1-6; the match to TRBD1 covers 9 bases. The V segment lost 1 base and the J segment 10 bases; nucleotides outside the gene matches: 14. Germline V CDR1 and CDR2: MDHEN, SYDVKM. The CDR3 has 18 residues. The CDR3 sequence: CASSLSTTGTGSRSPLHF. CDR3 nucleotides: TGTGCCAGCAGTTTATCGACGACCGGGACAGGGTCGCGGTCACCCCTCCACTTT.

The gene calls are TRBV9 and TRBJ2-5; unclear D gene. There are 12 residues in the CDR3. The V gene's germline CDR1 is SGDLS and CDR2 YYNGEE. V was trimmed by 5 bases and J by 5 bases, leaving 10 bases between them. The CDR3 bases are TGTGCCAGCAGTAGTGACTCGGAGACCCAGTACTTC. Protein product: CASSSDSETQYF.

The chain links TRBV4-2 to TRBJ2-7, with 14 bases aligning to TRBD2. With V trimmed by 5 bases and J by 2 bases, 14 bases remained unmatched. This CDR3 is 19 amino acids long. The germline gives CDR1 LGHNA, CDR2 YNFKEQ. The CDR3 DNA is TGTGCCAGCAGCTTACAAACCGGGACTAGCGGGAGTGGGGCCTACGAGCAGTACTTC. It encodes CASSLQTGTSGSGAYEQYF.

This chain links TRBV2 with TRBJ2-1; 8 bases align to TRBD1. The germline CDR1 and CDR2 sequences are SNHLY and FYNNEI. The CDR3 runs to 14 residues. V dropped 7 bases and J dropped 9; count of bases not matched to a gene: 11. Written as DNA, the CDR3 is TGTGCCAGCAAGCGCGACAGGGGCTCGAGTGAGCAGTTCTTC. Amino acid sequence: CASKRDRGSSEQFF.

J is TRBJ2-1 and V is TRBV2; D is unclear. Trimming took off 10 bases at V and 4 bases at J, with 11 bases between the two ends. CDR3 length: 12 amino acids. Germline lookup yields CDR1 SNHLY and CDR2 FYNNEI. CDR3: CATSGSYNEQFF. In DNA form, the CDR3 reads TGTGCCACTTCCGGGTCTTACAATGAGCAGTTCTTC.

The chain combines TRBV6-6 with TRBJ1-3; D gene unclear. Germline V gene data show CDR1 as MNHNY and CDR2 as SVGAGI (reference sequence). V dropped 0 bases and J dropped 4 bases, with 13 bases sitting between them. The CDR3 covers 16 residues. The CDR3 here is CASSYSTGETGNTIYF. The CDR3 DNA is TGTGCCAGCAGTTACTCGACTGGAGAGACGGGAAACACCATATATTTT.

The chain employs TRBV25-1 and TRBJ2-1, with 11 bases fitting TRBD1. The CDR3 has 14 amino acids. The germline V gene has CDR1 MGHDK and CDR2 SYGVNS. Trimming removed 4 bases from V and 8 bases from J; junction bases left unmatched: 4. DNA for the CDR3: TGTGCCAGCAGTGGAGGACAGGGGGCGTATGAGCAGTTCTTC. It encodes CASSGGQGAYEQFF.

The V call is TRBV28, the J call TRBJ2-7; 12 nucleotides align to TRBD2. CDR3 length equals 15 residues. Losses at the gene ends were 3 bases for V and 2 bases for J; bases not matched to a gene: 2. From germline, CDR1 is MDHEN and CDR2 SYDVKM. The CDR3 here is CASSLSSGGAYEQYF. The CDR3 coding sequence is TGTGCCAGCAGTTTGTCTAGCGGGGGGGCCTACGAGCAGTACTTC. Based on the CDR3 plus reference TRBV28 and TRBJ2-7, the full variable domain is DVKVTQSSRYLVKRTGEKVFLECVQDMDHENMFWYRQDPGLGLRLIYFSYDVKMKEKGDIPEGYSVSREKKERFSLILESASTNQTSMYLCASSLSSGGAYEQYFGPGTRLTVT.

The genes are TRBV29-1 and TRBJ2-1, with D perhaps TRBD2 (6 bases). V was clipped by 6 bases and J by 10 bases, with 28 bases between them. CDR3 length: 16 residues. Germline V lookup: CDR1 SQVTM, CDR2 ANQGSEA. The chain's CDR3 is CSVTGGARTPPREQFF. The CDR3, as DNA: TGCAGCGTCACCGGGGGAGCAAGGACCCCACCCAGAGAGCAGTTCTTC.

The J gene is TRBJ2-5, the V gene TRBV7-8; 8 bases map to TRBD1. Germline V gene lookup returns CDR1 SGHVS and CDR2 FQNEAQ. With 3 bases clipped from V and 4 bases from J, the junction kept 4 bases outside the gene matches. This CDR3 comprises 14 residues. As DNA, the CDR3 is TGTGCCAGCAGCTTTACCGACAGGGGAGAGACCCAGTACTTC. This translates into CASSFTDRGETQYF.

This chain connects TRBV18 to TRBJ2-7; a weak D match, TRBD2 (5 bases). Per germline, CDR1 KGHSH and CDR2 LQKENI. V lost 3 bases, J lost 4 bases, and 10 bases lay in between. This CDR3 comprises 13 residues. The CDR3 loop is CASSPGVNYEQYF. CDR3 coding DNA: TGTGCCAGCTCACCGGGAGTCAATTACGAGCAGTACTTC.

The chain uses TRBV5-5 and TRBJ2-2; TRBD2 matches 10 bases. The germline CDR1 and CDR2 sequences are SGHKS and YYEKEE (reference sequence). With V trimmed by 3 bases and J by 8 bases, 7 bases remained unmatched. The CDR3 is made up of 15 amino acids. The chain's CDR3 is CASSSLLAGRGELFF. The CDR3 region has the DNA TGTGCCAGCAGCTCATTACTAGCGGGACGTGGGGAGCTGTTTTTT. The variable domain in full, completed from reference TRBV5-5 and TRBJ2-2, reads DAGVTQSPTHLIKTRGQQVTLRCSPISGHKSVSWYQQVLGQGPQFIFQYYEKEERGRGNFPDRFSARQFPNYSSELNVNALLLGDSALYLCASSSLLAGRGELFFGEGSRLTVL.

The gene calls are TRBV6-4 and TRBJ1-6; no firm D call. The germline V gene encodes CDR1 MRHNA and CDR2 SNTAGT. The ends were cut back, 3 bases at V and 5 bases at J, with 14 bases in the middle. The CDR3 contains 16 residues. CDR3 region: CASSDQPAGNNSPLHF. CDR3 DNA: TGTGCCAGCAGTGATCAACCTGCCGGGAATAATTCACCCCTCCACTTT.

The chain has TRBV4-2 and TRBJ2-1, with 14 bases that match TRBD2. CDR3 length: 17 amino acids. Germline CDR1 reads LGHNA; CDR2 reads YNFKEQ. V dropped 1 base and J dropped 7; count of bases not matched to a gene: 6. DNA for the CDR3: TGTGCCAGCAGCCAAGCACGGGGACTAGCGGGAGTTAATGAGCAGTTCTTC. It translates to CASSQARGLAGVNEQFF.

The rearrangement links TRBV28 to TRBJ2-7; weak D call: TRBD2 (6 bases). Germline loops: CDR1 MDHEN, CDR2 SYDVKM. Trimming removed 3 bases from V and 4 bases from J, with 19 bases in between. CDR3 size: 16 residues. CDR3 sequence reads: CASSFLPEGGSYEQYF. The CDR3 DNA sequence: TGTGCCAGCAGTTTTTTACCTGAGGGAGGTTCTTACGAGCAGTACTTC.

In its sample, this clone was seen once. V is TRBV5-1 and J is TRBJ2-3; D is perhaps TRBD2 (6 bases). V was trimmed by 5 bases and J by 3 bases, leaving 16 bases between them. The germline gives CDR1 SGHRS, CDR2 YFSETQ. CDR3 size: 15 residues. The CDR3 nucleotides read TGCGCCAGCAGAGGGACTTCCTGGGGGACAGATACGCAGTATTTT. Protein sequence: CASRGTSWGTDTQYF.

The chain is built from TRBV12-3 or TRBV12-4 and TRBJ1-2, with 8 bases fitting TRBD1. This CDR3 region has 12 residues. V lost 11 bases, J lost 4 bases, and 6 bases stayed unmatched. The CDR3 bases are TGTGCCTCCCGGACAGGGCGCTATGGCTACACCTTC. Residues: CASRTGRYGYTF.

The chain combines TRBV13 with TRBJ1-1; D remains unclear. Between the trimmed V and J ends, which lost 5 bases and 5 bases, there was a span of 6 bases. The CDR3 has 11 amino acids. The germline V gene encodes CDR1 PRHDT and CDR2 FYEKMQ (reference sequence). This chain's CDR3 is CASSRGTEAFF. The CDR3 coding sequence is TGTGCCAGCAGCCGAGGGACTGAAGCTTTCTTT.

The rearrangement joins TRBV5-1 to TRBJ2-1; 15 nucleotides agree with TRBD2. From germline, CDR1 is SGHRS and CDR2 YFSETQ. The CDR3 extends over 19 amino acids. V was clipped by 2 bases and J by 0 bases; unmatched bases: 6. The CDR3 here is CASSFGLAGGSSSYNEQFF. For the CDR3, the DNA is TGCGCCAGCAGCTTCGGACTAGCGGGGGGGTCCAGCTCCTACAATGAGCAGTTCTTC.

The chain couples TRBV6-1 to TRBJ1-5; D may be TRBD1 (5 bases). V was shortened by 0 bases and J by 2 bases, with 14 bases between the two germline ends. Germline CDR1 and CDR2: MNHNS and SASEGT. CDR3 length equals 17 residues. CDR3: CASSEAAGGTGNQPQHF. The CDR3 nucleotides are TGTGCCAGCAGTGAAGCGGCCGGGGGGACGGGCAATCAGCCCCAGCATTTT.